The 28 T cell receptor beta chains in this list originate from one sample, sequenced in a study of T cell responses to AZD1222 COVID-19 vaccine. The method was immunoSEQ multiplex PCR; TCRdb's version includes in-frame clones alone and lacks a portion of them. The sample includes 100,000 to 150,000 clones, approximately 92% seen only once; the top ten take 1.1%. Specimen: peripheral blood, collected on day 0 of AZD1222 vaccination. These receptors all come from an adult in good health.

V usage is TRBV27 and J usage is TRBJ2-1; D is ambiguous. Trimming removed 3 bases at V and 12 bases at J, with 6 bases between. Germline CDR1 MNHEY, CDR2 SMNVEV (reference sequence). The length of the CDR3 is 10 residues. CDR3 nucleotides: TGTGCCAGCAGTTTTGTGGGGCAGTTCTTC. This sequence encodes CASSFVGQFF.

This chain joins TRBV27 and TRBJ2-7; 7 bases line up with TRBD1. CDR1 is MNHEY, CDR2 SMNVEV, per germline (reference sequence). J gave up 7 bases and V 5 bases, and 5 bases lay outside the gene matches. The CDR3 consists of 12 residues. For the CDR3, the DNA is TGTGCCAGCAGTCCGACAGGGATTGAGCAGTACTTC. This codes for CASSPTGIEQYF.

V gene TRBV2 combines with J gene TRBJ1-5, with a tentative D call TRBD1 (6 bases). The CDR3 is 15 residues long. Trimming took off 6 bases at V and 0 bases at J, with 12 bases between the two ends. The V gene's germline CDR1 is SNHLY and CDR2 FYNNEI. The CDR3 bases are TGTGCCAGCAGGGACAGACCCTTTAGCAATCAGCCCCAGCATTTT. Translated, it gives CASRDRPFSNQPQHF.

The chain carries TRBV28 and TRBJ2-7; TRBD1 matches 11 bases. The CDR3 is 18 amino acids. Germline V gives CDR1 MDHEN, CDR2 SYDVKM. The J segment lost 5 bases and the V segment lost 5 bases, leaving 17 bases of the junction unmatched. The CDR3 sequence: CASSSPGQGGLRAHEQYF. CDR3 DNA sequence: TGTGCCAGCAGTAGCCCGGGACAGGGGGGACTAAGGGCACACGAGCAGTACTTC.

This clone appeared a single time. CDR3 amino acids: CASRLYSSYEQYF. For the CDR3, the DNA is TGTGCCAGCAGGCTGTACAGCTCCTACGAGCAGTACTTC. The chain uses TRBV6-6 and TRBJ2-7; D call uncertain. This CDR3 is 13 amino acids long. Trimming shortened V by 6 bases and J by 0 bases, and 9 bases separated the two germline ends. Germline V gene lookup returns CDR1 MNHNY and CDR2 SVGAGI (reference sequence).

This sequence joins TRBV28 and TRBJ2-3; TRBD2 matches at 8 bases. J lost 12 bases, V lost 5 bases, and 19 bases had no gene match. CDR3 length: 16 residues. Per germline, CDR1 MDHEN and CDR2 SYDVKM. In DNA form, the CDR3 reads TGTGCCAGCAGTCCAGCCCTAGCGGGCCCAGGGGAGGGCCAGTATTTT. Protein: CASSPALAGPGEGQYF.

The V and J genes are TRBV7-9 and TRBJ1-1; D call uncertain. Trimming shortened V by 5 bases and J by 1 base, and 2 bases separated the two germline ends. Germline lookup yields CDR1 SEHNR and CDR2 FQNEAQ (reference sequence). This CDR3 spans 11 amino acids. The DNA of the CDR3 is TGTGCCAGCAGCCGGAACACTGAAGCTTTCTTT. Amino acid sequence: CASSRNTEAFF. Together with reference TRBV7-9 and TRBJ1-1, the CDR3 gives the full variable domain: DTGVSQNPRHKITKRGQNVTFRCDPISEHNRLYWYRQTLGQGPEFLTYFQNEAQLEKSRLLSDRFSAERPKGSFSTLEIQRTEQGDSAMYLCASSRNTEAFFGQGTRLTVV.

The J gene is TRBJ1-1, the V gene TRBV6-1, with a tentative D call TRBD1 (5 bases). This CDR3 spans 14 amino acids. Germline lookup yields CDR1 MNHNS and CDR2 SASEGT. V gave up 2 bases and J gave up 2 bases, with 9 bases separating them. CDR3 sequence (DNA): TGTGCCAGCAGTGAATCAAGGGACAACACTGAAGCTTTCTTT. Amino acid sequence: CASSESRDNTEAFF.

The genes are TRBV20-1 and TRBJ2-5; possibly TRBD1 for D (6 bases). Germline loops: CDR1 DFQATT, CDR2 SNEGSKA (reference sequence). The CDR3 loop spans 11 amino acids. V was cut by 3 bases and J by 5 bases, with 7 bases left in between. The CDR3 loop is CSASGGETQYF. CDR3 DNA: TGCAGTGCTAGTGGGGGCGAGACCCAGTACTTC.

This sequence joins TRBV9 and TRBJ1-4, with TRBD1 identical over 10 bases. V was pared by 4 bases and J by 8 bases, with 5 bases of the junction left unmatched. Germline loops: CDR1 SGDLS, CDR2 YYNGEE. The CDR3 covers 14 residues. CDR3 in DNA: TGTGCCAGCAGCCCGATGACAGGGGGCGAAAAACTGTTTTTT. Translating it yields CASSPMTGGEKLFF.

This sequence joins TRBV9 and TRBJ2-1; 7 nucleotides match TRBD2. The CDR3 extends over 14 amino acids. V gave up 9 bases and J gave up 5 bases; unmatched junction bases: 11. From germline, CDR1 is SGDLS and CDR2 YYNGEE. For the CDR3, the DNA is TGTGCCACAAGCCGGGGTGGGAGGGACAATGAGCAGTTCTTC. Amino acid sequence: CATSRGGRDNEQFF.

This chain connects TRBV11-1 to TRBJ1-4, with D maybe TRBD1 (6 bases). In germline, CDR1 is SGHAT, CDR2 FQDESV (reference sequence). Trimming cost V 1 base and J 8 bases, with 17 bases left between them. The CDR3 has 16 amino acids. The CDR3 loop is CASSLVVGRGEEKLFF. Written as DNA, the CDR3 is TGTGCCAGCAGCTTAGTCGTCGGCAGGGGAGAGGAAAAACTGTTTTTT.

V usage is TRBV6-1 and J usage is TRBJ2-5, with D possibly being TRBD1 (5 bases). The germline V gene has CDR1 MNHNS and CDR2 SASEGT. The CDR3 loop spans 15 amino acids. The ends were cut back, 5 bases at V and 1 base at J, with 14 bases in the middle. The CDR3: CASSSTGPFQETQYF. For the CDR3, the DNA is TGTGCCAGCAGTAGCACAGGCCCTTTCCAAGAGACCCAGTACTTC.

This chain uses TRBV10-3 with TRBJ1-1, with 11 nucleotides matching TRBD1. V gave up 11 bases and J gave up 7 bases; unmatched junction bases: 15. Germline V lookup: CDR1 ENHRY, CDR2 SYGVKD. The CDR3 covers 15 residues. This CDR3 is CASRRDRGGDGEAFF. CDR3 coding DNA: TGTGCCTCCCGCCGGGACAGGGGGGGGGACGGTGAAGCTTTCTTT.

The chain couples TRBV6-6 to TRBJ1-2; D is unclear. Trimming cost V 1 base and J 5 bases, with 8 bases left between them. Looked up from germline, CDR1 is MNHNY and CDR2 is SVGAGI (reference sequence). This CDR3 is built from 13 residues. The CDR3 protein is CASSYLRSYGYTF. CDR3 nucleotide sequence: TGTGCCAGCAGTTACTTACGGAGTTATGGCTACACCTTC.

The J gene is TRBJ1-6, the V gene TRBV10-3, with no clear D. The CDR3 spans 15 residues. The germline gives CDR1 ENHRY, CDR2 SYGVKD. V was clipped by 10 bases and J by 10 bases, with 23 bases between them. In nucleotides, the CDR3 is TGTGCCACCATCCCCGATATAGAGGGAAGATCACCCCTCCACTTT. Amino acids: CATIPDIEGRSPLHF.

A word on this clone: At one boundary the junction diverges from the germline segment, which might be a read error. The chain carries TRBV6-5 and TRBJ2-1, with D perhaps TRBD2 (6 bases). CDR3 length: 14 amino acids. The germline gives CDR1 MNHEY, CDR2 SVGAGI. The CDR3 DNA is TGTGCCAGCGGTTATAGCGGTTCCTACAATGAGCAGTTCTTC. Protein: CASGYSGSYNEQFF.

The chain recombines TRBV3-1 (or the pseudogene TRBV3-2) with TRBJ1-1; D is unclear. This CDR3 spans 14 amino acids. Per the germline V gene, CDR1 is LGHDT and CDR2 is YNNKEL (reference sequence). V was pared by 4 bases and J by 6 bases, with 15 bases between. The CDR3 region has the DNA TGTGCCAGCAGCCCCACTAGGGATATCTCTGAAGCTTTCTTT. This codes for CASSPTRDISEAFF.

This chain links TRBV7-8 with TRBJ1-5; D unclear. The germline CDR1 and CDR2 sequences are SGHVS and FQNEAQ. The CDR3 sequence is 13 residues long. V was shortened by 5 bases and J by 6 bases, with 11 bases between the two germline ends. The CDR3 region has the DNA TGTGCCAGCAGCCTCGACCCGGGTCAGCCCCAGCATTTT. It is translated as CASSLDPGQPQHF.

This rearrangement joins TRBV5-6 to TRBJ2-5, with D perhaps matching TRBD2 (6 bases). The CDR3 runs to 18 residues. V lost 0 bases to trimming and J lost 2 bases, with 20 bases between them. In germline, CDR1 is SGHDT, CDR2 YYEEEE. CDR3 sequence reads: CASSLERSTRTTQETQYF. CDR3 DNA: TGTGCCAGCAGCTTGGAGAGGTCGACCCGGACTACACAAGAGACCCAGTACTTC.

CDR3 sequence (DNA): TGCGCCAGCAGCCAATCAGGACAGGGGTCCACTGAAGCTTTCTTT. This translates into CASSQSGQGSTEAFF. This chain joins TRBV4-1 and TRBJ1-1; 9 positions agree with TRBD1. The junction had 5 bases not matched to a gene; V was cut back by 2 bases and J by 4 bases. Looked up from germline, CDR1 is MGHRA and CDR2 is YSYEKL. The CDR3 runs 15 residues.

The CDR3 spells CASSLSGGRNQPQHF. The CDR3 DNA sequence: TGTGCCAGCAGTTTATCTGGCGGACGCAATCAGCCCCAGCATTTT. The rearrangement joins TRBV27 to TRBJ1-5; D is undetermined. Trimming left V 0 bases short and J 2 bases short, with 8 bases between. Germline CDR1 reads MNHEY; CDR2 reads SMNVEV (reference sequence). This CDR3 contains 15 residues.

This chain links TRBV6-6 with TRBJ2-7; the D is unclear. The CDR3 has 14 residues. Germline-derived CDR1 and CDR2 are MNHNY and SVGAGI (reference sequence). Trimming pared 3 bases from V and 1 base from J, leaving 10 bases between. CDR3 bases: TGTGCCAGCAGTTATAGTCGGACGTCCTACGAGCAGTACTTC. Protein sequence: CASSYSRTSYEQYF.

On this clone itself: Other DNA sequences in the same sample also yield this CDR3. J is TRBJ1-5 and V is TRBV28, with D uncertain. The CDR3 is made up of 12 amino acids. V was pared by 5 bases and J by 3 bases, with 5 bases between. CDR1 and CDR2 from the germline V gene are MDHEN and SYDVKM. The CDR3 nucleotides are TGTGCCAGCAGTCTCATCAATCAGCCCCAGCATTTT. This encodes CASSLINQPQHF.

The V and J genes are TRBV9 and TRBJ1-1; the D is unclear. The CDR3 spans 13 residues. V gave up 4 bases and J gave up 5 bases, with 12 bases separating them. In germline, CDR1 is SGDLS, CDR2 YYNGEE. The CDR3 DNA sequence: TGTGCCAGCAGCCGCGCCGGGGATACTGAAGCTTTCTTT. It codes for CASSRAGDTEAFF.

This chain uses TRBV27 with TRBJ1-5; 9 bases are shared with TRBD1. This CDR3 comprises 17 residues. The trim removed 5 bases at V and 0 bases at J, leaving 8 bases unmatched. Germline V gene lookup returns CDR1 MNHEY and CDR2 SMNVEV (reference sequence). Here the CDR3 DNA reads TGTGCCAGCAGTCTACAGGGGGCCCCTTATAGCAATCAGCCCCAGCATTTT. Its protein product is CASSLQGAPYSNQPQHF.

The chain joins TRBV27 to TRBJ2-7; tentative D call: TRBD2 (5 bases). The germline V gene has CDR1 MNHEY and CDR2 SMNVEV (reference sequence). V gave up 0 bases and J gave up 4 bases, with 7 bases separating them. This CDR3 comprises 13 residues. CDR3 residues: CASSLSGEYEQYF. CDR3 sequence (DNA): TGTGCCAGCAGTTTATCCGGGGAATACGAGCAGTACTTC.

The chain is built from TRBV19 and TRBJ1-4; TRBD1 matches at 7 bases. Per the germline V gene, CDR1 is LNHDA and CDR2 is SQIVND (reference sequence). V trimming: 5 bases; J trimming: 7 bases; junction bases outside the gene matches: 10. This CDR3 spans 15 amino acids. The CDR3 protein is CASSGTTGLGEKLFF. CDR3 coding DNA: TGTGCCAGTAGTGGTACGACAGGGCTCGGTGAAAAACTGTTTTTT.